The next 26 T cell receptor beta chains were all read from a single sample in a study of a mutant IDH1 vaccine in newly diagnosed glioma. Method: immunoSEQ multiplex PCR; TCRdb's copy keeps in-frame clones and lacks some. The sample yields around 67,000 clones, around 80% seen once. The time point denotes: baseline, week 1 (first vaccination visit). The sample's treatment: pre-vaccination baseline after standard-of-care therapy. The sequencing used peripheral blood mononuclear cells (PBMCs), collected from a glioma patient treated with radiotherapy, temozolomide or both. These receptors originate from a woman younger than 30 with glioma. Some clones in this sample may be carry-over from other donors' samples.

V and J are TRBV28 and TRBJ1-2, with D perhaps TRBD1 (5 bases). The germline V gene has CDR1 MDHEN and CDR2 SYDVKM. The CDR3 runs 14 residues. V was clipped by 5 bases and J by 4 bases, with 14 bases between them. The CDR3 here is CASSRTNPPYGYTF. In DNA, the CDR3 is TGTGCCAGCAGTCGGACAAATCCCCCCTATGGCTACACCTTC.

The CDR3 DNA sequence: TGTGCCAGCAGTAGTGAAACAGCGAATCAGCCCCAGCATTTT. This sequence encodes CASSSETANQPQHF. The rearrangement joins TRBV6-5 to TRBJ1-5; D unresolved. Trimming took off 5 bases at V and 4 bases at J, with 12 bases between the two ends. Germline values: CDR1 MNHEY, CDR2 SVGAGI. The CDR3 totals 14 residues.

This chain joins TRBV6-5 and TRBJ2-2; 11 bases fit TRBD2. The CDR3 spans 15 residues. V gave up 6 bases and J gave up 2 bases; unmatched junction bases: 2. From germline, CDR1 is MNHEY and CDR2 SVGAGI. This chain's CDR3 is CASSGLAGNTGELFF. In nucleotides, the CDR3 is TGTGCCAGCAGCGGACTAGCGGGCAACACCGGGGAGCTGTTTTTT.

The chain employs TRBV5-6 and TRBJ2-7; unclear D gene. The germline V gene encodes CDR1 SGHDT and CDR2 YYEEEE. This CDR3 spans 13 amino acids. Trimming took 2 bases from V and 3 from J, leaving 9 bases between them. The CDR3 reads CASSFGQLYEQYF. The DNA of the CDR3 is TGTGCCAGCAGCTTCGGTCAGCTCTACGAGCAGTACTTC. Full variable domain (missing parts from reference TRBV5-6 and TRBJ2-7): DAGVTQSPTHLIKTRGQQVTLRCSPKSGHDTVSWYQQALGQGPQFIFQYYEEEERQRGNFPDRFSGHQFPNYSSELNVNALLLGDSALYLCASSFGQLYEQYFGPGTRLTVT.

This clone has just a few counts. This chain joins TRBV29-1 and TRBJ1-4; unclear D gene. The germline V gene encodes CDR1 SQVTM and CDR2 ANQGSEA. There are 13 residues in the CDR3. V was trimmed by 5 bases and J by 1 base, leaving 8 bases between them. The CDR3 reads CSVLRGTNEKLFF. The DNA of the CDR3 is TGCAGCGTTCTTCGGGGAACTAATGAAAAACTGTTTTTT.

This rearrangement joins TRBV27 to TRBJ1-5; no reliable D call. This CDR3 is 14 amino acids long. The V end was cut by 6 bases, the J end by 4 bases, with 13 bases between. Per germline, CDR1 MNHEY and CDR2 SMNVEV (reference sequence). CDR3 bases: TGTGCCAGCAGGGTCCGGGGTTGGAATCAGCCCCAGCATTTT. Encoded protein: CASRVRGWNQPQHF.

This rearrangement joins TRBV4-3 to TRBJ1-3; D gene unclear. Germline V gene sequence: CDR1 LGHNA, CDR2 YSLEER. With 2 bases removed from V and 8 bases from J, the gap between germline ends came to 10 bases. The length of the CDR3 is 13 residues. CDR3 DNA: TGCGCCAGCAGCCAATGGGGAGGACACACCATATATTTT. Translation: CASSQWGGHTIYF.

The rearrangement uses TRBV7-8 and TRBJ1-3, with no clear D. This CDR3 contains 14 residues. Germline V gene data show CDR1 as SGHVS and CDR2 as FQNEAQ. Trimming removed 2 bases from V and 0 bases from J, with 5 bases in between. The CDR3: CASSLQDSGNTIYF. As DNA, the CDR3 is TGTGCCAGCAGCTTACAGGACTCTGGAAACACCATATATTTT.

The rearrangement links TRBV11-2 to TRBJ1-6, with D possibly TRBD1 on 6 matching bases. Germline assignment: CDR1 SGHAT and CDR2 FQNNGV. The CDR3 covers 15 residues. V shed 1 base and J shed 7 bases, with 11 bases lying between them. CDR3 nucleotide sequence: TGTGCCAGCAGCTTAGGGGGGGGCCACAATTCACCCCTCCACTTT. This codes for CASSLGGGHNSPLHF.

This rearrangement joins TRBV7-6 to TRBJ1-2, with no clear D. The CDR3 has 15 amino acids. V dropped 3 bases and J dropped 4 bases, with 15 bases sitting between them. Germline assignment: CDR1 SGHVS and CDR2 FNYEAQ. The CDR3 nucleotides are TGTGCCAGCAGCTTTAAACCCCAGGAGTCCTATGGCTACACCTTC. Translation gives CASSFKPQESYGYTF.

V and J are TRBV6-5 and TRBJ1-6, with 7 bases aligning to TRBD1. This CDR3 spans 14 amino acids. The germline CDR1 and CDR2 sequences are MNHEY and SVGAGI. J was trimmed by 7 bases and V by 5 bases; bases with no gene match: 5. CDR3 nucleotides: TGTGCCAGCAGTCGACAGGGTGGGAATTCACCCCTCCACTTT. Residues: CASSRQGGNSPLHF.

The chain recombines TRBV5-4 with TRBJ1-2; TRBD1 is a possible D gene (5 bases). Deletions cut 1 base from V and 4 bases from J, with 14 bases between. CDR1 and CDR2 (germline): SGHNT, YYREEE (reference sequence). The CDR3 has 15 residues. CDR3 in DNA: TGTGCCAGCAGCTTGTGGGGCTCAGGGATCTATGGCTACACCTTC. Residues: CASSLWGSGIYGYTF.

The J gene is TRBJ2-1, the V gene TRBV7-9, with D uncertain. This CDR3 is 16 amino acids long. The ends were cut back, 2 bases at V and 4 bases at J, with 15 bases in the middle. The germline CDR1 and CDR2 sequences are SEHNR and FQNEAQ (reference sequence). The chain's CDR3 is CASSLSPAPNYNEQFF. CDR3 nucleotide sequence: TGTGCCAGCAGCTTATCGCCAGCCCCTAATTACAATGAGCAGTTCTTC.

V gene TRBV14 combines with J gene TRBJ1-4, with 9 positions matching TRBD1. J gave up 6 bases and V 4 bases, and 6 bases lay outside the gene matches. CDR1 SGHDN and CDR2 FVKESK come from the germline V gene. This CDR3 has 15 residues. CDR3 nucleotide sequence: TGTGCCAGCAGCCCCCGGGACAGGGAGGATGAAAAACTGTTTTTT. Protein sequence: CASSPRDREDEKLFF.

This chain connects TRBV5-4 to TRBJ2-2; possibly TRBD1 for D (5 bases). CDR1 is SGHNT and CDR2 is YYREEE in the germline V gene (reference sequence). V lost 0 bases and J lost 4, with 10 bases in between. The CDR3 contains 15 residues. CDR3 in amino acids: CASSLVLRGTGELFF. In DNA, the CDR3 is TGTGCCAGCAGCTTGGTCCTTAGGGGCACCGGGGAGCTGTTTTTT. Complete variable domain (other parts from reference TRBV5-4 and TRBJ2-2): ETGVTQSPTHLIKTRGQQVTLRCSSQSGHNTVSWYQQALGQGPQFIFQYYREEENGRGNFPPRFSGLQFPNYSSELNVNALELDDSALYLCASSLVLRGTGELFFGEGSRLTVL.

CDR3: CASSPPVRISRDTEAFF. The CDR3 bases are TGTGCCAGCAGCCCCCCTGTTCGTATCTCAAGGGACACTGAAGCTTTCTTT. This chain connects TRBV7-2 to TRBJ1-1, with D unclear. Germline CDR1 and CDR2: SGHTA and FQGNSA. The CDR3 runs to 17 residues. V lost 5 bases to trimming and J lost 3 bases, with 22 bases between them.

Written as DNA, the CDR3 is TGTGCCAGCACCCCAGGGAGGTCTGGAAACACCATATATTTT. Protein sequence: CASTPGRSGNTIYF. The gene calls are TRBV6-6 and TRBJ1-3, with D possibly matching TRBD1 (5 bases). The CDR3 contains 14 residues. V shed 7 bases and J shed 1 base, with 11 bases lying between them. Germline V gene sequence: CDR1 MNHNY, CDR2 SVGAGI (reference sequence).

The V and J genes are TRBV5-4 and TRBJ1-4, with TRBD1 identical over 7 bases. The CDR3 runs 17 residues. With 4 bases clipped from V and 0 bases from J, the junction kept 9 bases outside the gene matches. Germline lookup yields CDR1 SGHNT and CDR2 YYREEE (reference sequence). CDR3 sequence reads: CASSPGTAGPTNEKLFF. For the CDR3, the DNA is TGTGCCAGCAGCCCCGGGACAGCAGGCCCAACTAATGAAAAACTGTTTTTT.

J is TRBJ1-4 and V is TRBV6-5; TRBD1 agrees at 9 bases. Germline trimming cut 3 bases from V and 7 bases from J; bases unmatched to any gene: 9. Germline V CDR1 and CDR2: MNHEY, SVGAGI. This CDR3 contains 16 residues. Here the CDR3 reads CASSYFPGQGGEKLFF. In DNA, the CDR3 is TGTGCCAGCAGTTATTTTCCGGGACAGGGCGGTGAAAAACTGTTTTTT.

V is TRBV6-5 and J is TRBJ1-2; 9 bases are a match to TRBD1. J was trimmed by 3 bases and V by 6 bases; bases with no gene match: 8. This CDR3 is built from 15 residues. Per germline, CDR1 MNHEY and CDR2 SVGAGI. For the CDR3, the DNA is TGTGCCAGCAGGGTAATACAGGGGGCTTACTATGGCTACACCTTC. Its protein product is CASRVIQGAYYGYTF.

The V gene is TRBV5-6, the J gene TRBJ1-3; D is undetermined. V lost 1 base and J lost 0, with 11 bases in between. Germline assignment: CDR1 SGHDT and CDR2 YYEEEE. The CDR3 is 16 residues long. CDR3 DNA sequence: TGTGCCAGCAGCTTGTACCCGGGAGGCTCTGGAAACACCATATATTTT. Translating gives CASSLYPGGSGNTIYF.

This chain joins TRBV6-5 and TRBJ2-7, with D perhaps TRBD1 (6 bases). V was cut by 6 bases and J by 5 bases, with 17 bases left in between. CDR1 and CDR2 (germline): MNHEY, SVGAGI. The CDR3 runs 14 residues. The CDR3, as DNA: TGTGCCAGCAGAGTACAGGGCTCTGAGCACGAGCAGTACTTC. Its translation is CASRVQGSEHEQYF.

The V gene is TRBV29-1, the J gene TRBJ2-5; D is possibly TRBD1 (6 bases). CDR1 and CDR2 from the germline V gene are SQVTM and ANQGSEA. The CDR3 runs to 14 residues. V was trimmed by 4 bases and J by 1 base, leaving 13 bases between them. The CDR3 nucleotides read TGCAGCGTTGTGGACAGAGCCCTCCAAGAGACCCAGTACTTC. It translates to CSVVDRALQETQYF.

The V gene is TRBV29-1, the J gene TRBJ1-1, with no clear D. This CDR3 has 9 amino acids. Germline CDR1 and CDR2: SQVTM and ANQGSEA. Between the trimmed V and J ends, which lost 4 bases and 10 bases, there was a span of 7 bases. The CDR3 DNA reads TGCAGCGTTGGGAGGACAGCTTTCTTT. Translating it yields CSVGRTAFF.

CDR3 sequence reads: CASSLGLRDGYTF. DNA for the CDR3: TGTGCCAGCAGCCTAGGTTTGAGAGATGGCTACACCTTC. V is TRBV14 and J is TRBJ1-2; D not certain. CDR3 length: 13 amino acids. V gave up 4 bases and J gave up 6 bases, with 12 bases separating them. Germline CDR1 reads SGHDN; CDR2 reads FVKESK.

This rearrangement joins TRBV9 to TRBJ1-1, with 10 bases that match TRBD1. Germline V gene lookup returns CDR1 SGDLS and CDR2 YYNGEE. After removal of 0 bases from V and 1 base from J, the junction contained 9 bases not matched to a gene. The length of the CDR3 is 18 residues. The CDR3 sequence is CASSVGSDRGLRNTEAFF. DNA of the CDR3: TGTGCCAGCAGCGTAGGTTCTGACAGGGGGCTGAGGAACACTGAAGCTTTCTTT. The variable domain in full, completed from reference TRBV9 and TRBJ1-1, reads DSGVTQTPKHLITATGQRVTLRCSPRSGDLSVYWYQQSLDQGLQFLIQYYNGEERAKGNILERFSAQQFPDLHSELNLSSLELGDSALYFCASSVGSDRGLRNTEAFFGQGTRLTVV.